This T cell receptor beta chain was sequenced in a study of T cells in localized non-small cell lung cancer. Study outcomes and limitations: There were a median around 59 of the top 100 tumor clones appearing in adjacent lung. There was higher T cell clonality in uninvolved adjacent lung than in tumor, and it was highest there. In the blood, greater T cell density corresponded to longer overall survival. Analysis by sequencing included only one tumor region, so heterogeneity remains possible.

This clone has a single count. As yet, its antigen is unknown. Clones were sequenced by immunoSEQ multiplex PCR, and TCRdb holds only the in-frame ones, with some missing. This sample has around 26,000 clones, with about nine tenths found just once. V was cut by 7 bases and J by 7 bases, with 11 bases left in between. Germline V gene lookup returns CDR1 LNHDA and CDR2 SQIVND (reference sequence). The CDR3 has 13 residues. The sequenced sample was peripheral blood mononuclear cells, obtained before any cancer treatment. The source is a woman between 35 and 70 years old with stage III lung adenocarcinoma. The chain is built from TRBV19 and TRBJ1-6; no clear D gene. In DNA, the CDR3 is TGTGCCAGTACCCCTGGAGGGAATTCACCCCTCCACTTT. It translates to CASTPGGNSPLHF.